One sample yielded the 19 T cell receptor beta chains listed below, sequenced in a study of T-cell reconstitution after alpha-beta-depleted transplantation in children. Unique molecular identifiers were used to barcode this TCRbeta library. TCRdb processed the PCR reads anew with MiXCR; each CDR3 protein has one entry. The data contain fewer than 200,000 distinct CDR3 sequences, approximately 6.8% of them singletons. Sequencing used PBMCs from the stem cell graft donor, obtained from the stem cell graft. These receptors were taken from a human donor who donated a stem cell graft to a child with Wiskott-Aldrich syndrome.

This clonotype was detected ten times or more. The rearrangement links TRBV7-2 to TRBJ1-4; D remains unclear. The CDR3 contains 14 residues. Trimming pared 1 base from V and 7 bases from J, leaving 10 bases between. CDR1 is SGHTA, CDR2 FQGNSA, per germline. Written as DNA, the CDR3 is TGTGCCAGCAGCTTAGTGGGTATGGGTGAAAAACTGTTTTTT. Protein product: CASSLVGMGEKLFF.

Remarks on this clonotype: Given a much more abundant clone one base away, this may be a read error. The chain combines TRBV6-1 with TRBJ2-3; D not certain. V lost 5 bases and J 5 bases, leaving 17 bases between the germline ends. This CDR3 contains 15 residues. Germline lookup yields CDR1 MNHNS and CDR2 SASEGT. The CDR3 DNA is TGTGCCAGCAGTCGCCATAGGCTTAACATAGATACGCAGTATTTT. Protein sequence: CASSRHRLNIDTQYF.

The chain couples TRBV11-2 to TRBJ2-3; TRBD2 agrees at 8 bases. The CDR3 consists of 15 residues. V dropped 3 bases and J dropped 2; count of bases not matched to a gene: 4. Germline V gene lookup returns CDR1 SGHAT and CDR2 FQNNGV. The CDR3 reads CASSFAAGVTDTQYF. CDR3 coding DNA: TGTGCCAGCAGCTTCGCAGCGGGAGTCACAGATACGCAGTATTTT.

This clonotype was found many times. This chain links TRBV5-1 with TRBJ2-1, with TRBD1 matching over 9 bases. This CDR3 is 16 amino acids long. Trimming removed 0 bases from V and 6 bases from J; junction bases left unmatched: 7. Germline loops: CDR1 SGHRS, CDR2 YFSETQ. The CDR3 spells CASSLDRDREVNEQFF. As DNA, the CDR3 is TGCGCCAGCAGCTTGGACCGGGACAGGGAGGTCAATGAGCAGTTCTTC.

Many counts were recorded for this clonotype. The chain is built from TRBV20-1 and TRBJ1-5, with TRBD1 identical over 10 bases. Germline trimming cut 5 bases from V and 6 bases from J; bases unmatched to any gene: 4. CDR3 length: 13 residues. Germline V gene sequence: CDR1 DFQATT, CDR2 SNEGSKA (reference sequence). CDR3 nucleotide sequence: TGCAGTGCTGGGACAGGGGTTAGTCAGCCCCAGCATTTT. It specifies CSAGTGVSQPQHF.

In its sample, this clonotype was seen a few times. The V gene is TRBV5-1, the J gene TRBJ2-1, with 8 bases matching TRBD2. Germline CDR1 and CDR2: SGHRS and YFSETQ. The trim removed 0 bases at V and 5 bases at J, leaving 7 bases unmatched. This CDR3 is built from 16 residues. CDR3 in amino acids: CASSLALSGDNNEQFF. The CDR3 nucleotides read TGCGCCAGCAGCTTGGCGCTTAGCGGGGATAACAATGAGCAGTTCTTC.

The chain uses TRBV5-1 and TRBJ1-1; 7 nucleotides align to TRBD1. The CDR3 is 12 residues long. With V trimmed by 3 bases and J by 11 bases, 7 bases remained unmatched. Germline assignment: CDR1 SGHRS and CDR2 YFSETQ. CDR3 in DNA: TGCGCCAGCAGCTACAGGGGATTAGAGGCTTTCTTT. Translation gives CASSYRGLEAFF. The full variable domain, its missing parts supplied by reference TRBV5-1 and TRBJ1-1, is KAGVTQTPRYLIKTRGQQVTLSCSPISGHRSVSWYQQTPGQGLQFLFEYFSETQRNKGNFPGRFSGRQFSNSRSEMNVSTLELGDSALYLCASSYRGLEAFFGQGTRLTVV.

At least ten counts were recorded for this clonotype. CDR3 DNA: TGTGCCAGCAGCCCACGGCTAGGAGAGAATGAGCAGTTCTTC. This sequence encodes CASSPRLGENEQFF. The chain joins TRBV7-9 to TRBJ2-1; D is uncertain. With 5 bases removed from V and 7 bases from J, the gap between germline ends came to 15 bases. Germline values: CDR1 SEHNR, CDR2 FQNEAQ (reference sequence). The CDR3 covers 14 residues.

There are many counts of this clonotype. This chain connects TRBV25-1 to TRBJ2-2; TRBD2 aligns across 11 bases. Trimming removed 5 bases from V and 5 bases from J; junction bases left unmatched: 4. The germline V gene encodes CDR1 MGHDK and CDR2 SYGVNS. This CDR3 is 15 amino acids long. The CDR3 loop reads CASSSLAGVTGELFF. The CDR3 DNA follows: TGTGCCAGCAGTTCACTAGCGGGAGTAACCGGGGAGCTGTTTTTT.

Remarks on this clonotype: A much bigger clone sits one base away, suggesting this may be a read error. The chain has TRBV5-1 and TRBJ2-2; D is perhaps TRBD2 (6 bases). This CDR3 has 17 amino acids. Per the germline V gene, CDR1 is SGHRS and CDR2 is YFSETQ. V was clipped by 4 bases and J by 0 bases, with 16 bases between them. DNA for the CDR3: TGCGCCAGCAGCCTTGGTTCGGGAGAGGCGAACACCGGGGAGCTGTTTTTT. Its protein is CASSLGSGEANTGELFF.

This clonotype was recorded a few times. In DNA form, the CDR3 reads TGTGCCAGCAGCTCCGGGACCTCGGCAGATACGCAGTATTTT. Translation gives CASSSGTSADTQYF. The chain recombines TRBV7-9 with TRBJ2-3; D may be TRBD1 or TRBD2 (5 bases each). The CDR3 sequence is 14 residues long. CDR1 SEHNR and CDR2 FQNEAQ come from the germline V gene (reference sequence). Trimming took 4 bases from V and 4 from J, leaving 12 bases between them.

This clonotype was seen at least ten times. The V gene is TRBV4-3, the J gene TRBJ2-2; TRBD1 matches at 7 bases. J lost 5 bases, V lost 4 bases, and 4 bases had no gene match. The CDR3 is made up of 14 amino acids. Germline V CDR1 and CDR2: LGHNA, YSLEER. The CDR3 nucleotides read TGCGCCAGCAGCCCGGGACAGTCGACCGGGGAGCTGTTTTTT. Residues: CASSPGQSTGELFF.

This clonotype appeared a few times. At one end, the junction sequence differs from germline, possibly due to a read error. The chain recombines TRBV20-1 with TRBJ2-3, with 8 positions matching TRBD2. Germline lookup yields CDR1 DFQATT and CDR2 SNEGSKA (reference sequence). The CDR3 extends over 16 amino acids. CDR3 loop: CCAPSGGISSTDTQYF. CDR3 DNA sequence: TGCTGTGCCCCAAGCGGGGGAATCTCTAGCACAGATACGCAGTATTTT.

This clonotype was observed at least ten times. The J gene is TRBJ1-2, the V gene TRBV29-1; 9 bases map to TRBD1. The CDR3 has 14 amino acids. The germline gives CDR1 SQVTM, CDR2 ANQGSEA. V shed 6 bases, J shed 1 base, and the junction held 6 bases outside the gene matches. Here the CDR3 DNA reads TGCAGCGTGGGGACAGGGACCTTTAACTATGGCTACACCTTC. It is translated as CSVGTGTFNYGYTF.

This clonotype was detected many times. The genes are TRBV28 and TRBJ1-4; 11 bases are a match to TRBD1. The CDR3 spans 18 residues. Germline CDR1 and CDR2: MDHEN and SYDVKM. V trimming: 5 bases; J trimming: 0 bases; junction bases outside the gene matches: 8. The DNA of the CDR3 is TGTGCCAGCAGTACGTCCGGGACAGGGGGTTCAACTAATGAAAAACTGTTTTTT. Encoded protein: CASSTSGTGGSTNEKLFF.

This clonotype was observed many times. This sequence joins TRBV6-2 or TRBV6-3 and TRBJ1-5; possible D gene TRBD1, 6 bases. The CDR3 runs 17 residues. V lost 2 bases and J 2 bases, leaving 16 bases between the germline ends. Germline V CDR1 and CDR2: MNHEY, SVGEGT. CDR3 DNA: TGTGCCAGCAGTTACGTCGGGGGGCGCAGGGGCAATCAGCCCCAGCATTTT. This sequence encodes CASSYVGGRRGNQPQHF.

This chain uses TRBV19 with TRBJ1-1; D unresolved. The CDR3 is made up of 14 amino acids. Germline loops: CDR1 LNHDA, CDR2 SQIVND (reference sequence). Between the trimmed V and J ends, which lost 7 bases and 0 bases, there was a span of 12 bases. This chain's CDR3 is CASMREDLNTEAFF. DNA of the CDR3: TGTGCCAGTATGAGGGAGGACTTGAACACTGAAGCTTTCTTT.

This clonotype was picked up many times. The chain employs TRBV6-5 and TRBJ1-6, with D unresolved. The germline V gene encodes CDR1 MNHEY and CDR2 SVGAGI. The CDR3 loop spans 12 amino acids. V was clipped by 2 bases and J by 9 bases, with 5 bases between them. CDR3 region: CASSYEGSPLHF. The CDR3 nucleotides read TGTGCCAGCAGTTACGAGGGTTCACCCCTCCACTTT.

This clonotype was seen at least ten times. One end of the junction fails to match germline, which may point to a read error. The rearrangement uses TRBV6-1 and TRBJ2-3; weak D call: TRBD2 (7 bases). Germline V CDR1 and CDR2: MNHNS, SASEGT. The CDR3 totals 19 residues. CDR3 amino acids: CASSEVTMGAGAVADTQYF. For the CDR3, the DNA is TGTGCCAGCAGCGAAGTGACTATGGGGGCGGGGGCCGTAGCGGATACGCAGTATTTT.